The entry below gives a single T cell receptor (beta chain) sequence along with its context. The data belong to a study of blood T cell repertoires in COVID-19. Produced via immunoSEQ multiplex PCR; TCRdb's table is partial and in-frame only. The table shows fewer than 150,000 clones, with just under 90% occurring only once. V shed 0 bases, J shed 3 bases, and the junction held 13 bases outside the gene matches. Germline V gene data show CDR1 as LGHNA and CDR2 as YNFKEQ. The CDR3 contains 19 residues. The chain couples TRBV4-2 to TRBJ2-2; 7 bases map to TRBD1. Sequences were obtained from peripheral blood. This clonotype originated in an elderly woman with acute or convalescent COVID-19. For the CDR3, the DNA is TGTGCCAGCAGCCAAGATGGCCCGACAGGGATATACGACACCGGGGAGCTGTTTTTT. The encoded protein is CASSQDGPTGIYDTGELFF.